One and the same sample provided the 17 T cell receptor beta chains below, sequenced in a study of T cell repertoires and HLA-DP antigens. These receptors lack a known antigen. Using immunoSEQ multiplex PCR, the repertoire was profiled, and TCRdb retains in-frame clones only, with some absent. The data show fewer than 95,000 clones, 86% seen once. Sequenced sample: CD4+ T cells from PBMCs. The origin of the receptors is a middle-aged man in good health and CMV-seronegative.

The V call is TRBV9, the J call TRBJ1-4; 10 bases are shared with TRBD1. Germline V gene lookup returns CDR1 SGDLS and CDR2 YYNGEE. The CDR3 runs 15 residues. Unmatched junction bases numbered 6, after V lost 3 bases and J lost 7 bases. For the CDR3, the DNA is TGTGCCAGCAGCGATTCCGGGACAGGGGCTGAAAAACTGTTTTTT. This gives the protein CASSDSGTGAEKLFF.

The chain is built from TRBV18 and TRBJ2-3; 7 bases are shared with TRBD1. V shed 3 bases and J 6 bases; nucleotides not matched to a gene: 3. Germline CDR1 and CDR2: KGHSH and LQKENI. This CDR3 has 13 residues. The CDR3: CASSPGQWDTQYF. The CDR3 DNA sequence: TGTGCCAGCTCACCGGGACAGTGGGATACGCAGTATTTT.

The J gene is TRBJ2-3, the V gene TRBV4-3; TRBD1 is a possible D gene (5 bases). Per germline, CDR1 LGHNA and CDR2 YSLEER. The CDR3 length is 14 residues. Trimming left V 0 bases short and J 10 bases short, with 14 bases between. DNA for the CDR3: TGCGCCAGCAGCCAAGATAGGACAACATTGGCGCAGTATTTT. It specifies CASSQDRTTLAQYF.

CDR3 region: CASSLAGQGSGSYEQYF. Here the CDR3 DNA reads TGTGCCAGCTCACTAGCGGGACAGGGAAGTGGGTCCTACGAGCAGTACTTC. The chain joins TRBV18 to TRBJ2-7, with TRBD1 as a possible D gene (9 bases). The germline V gene has CDR1 KGHSH and CDR2 LQKENI. This CDR3 region has 17 residues. Trimming took off 4 bases at V and 1 base at J, with 20 bases between the two ends. The full variable domain, in which reference TRBV18 and TRBJ2-7 provide the parts outside the CDR3, is NAGVMQNPRHLVRRRGQEARLRCSPMKGHSHVYWYRQLPEEGLKFMVYLQKENIIDESGMPKERFSAEFPKEGPSILRIQQVVRGDSAAYFCASSLAGQGSGSYEQYFGPGTRLTVT.

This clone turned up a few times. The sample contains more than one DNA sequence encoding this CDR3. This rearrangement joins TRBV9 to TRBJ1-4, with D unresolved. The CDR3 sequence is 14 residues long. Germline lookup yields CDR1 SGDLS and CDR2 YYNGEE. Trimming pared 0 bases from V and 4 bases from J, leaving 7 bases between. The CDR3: CASSVGGFNEKLFF. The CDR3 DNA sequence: TGTGCCAGCAGCGTAGGGGGATTTAATGAAAAACTGTTTTTT.

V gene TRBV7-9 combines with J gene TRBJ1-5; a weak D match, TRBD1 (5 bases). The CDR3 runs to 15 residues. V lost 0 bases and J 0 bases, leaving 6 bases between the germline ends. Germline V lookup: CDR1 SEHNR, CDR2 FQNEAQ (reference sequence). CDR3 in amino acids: CASSLAGDSNQPQHF. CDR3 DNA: TGTGCCAGCAGCTTAGCAGGGGATAGCAATCAGCCCCAGCATTTT.

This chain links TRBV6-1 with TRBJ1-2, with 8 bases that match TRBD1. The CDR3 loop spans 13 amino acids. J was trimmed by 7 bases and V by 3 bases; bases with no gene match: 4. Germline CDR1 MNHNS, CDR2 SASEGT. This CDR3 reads CASSEDRVFGYTF. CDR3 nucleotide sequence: TGTGCCAGCAGTGAGGACAGGGTATTTGGCTACACCTTC.

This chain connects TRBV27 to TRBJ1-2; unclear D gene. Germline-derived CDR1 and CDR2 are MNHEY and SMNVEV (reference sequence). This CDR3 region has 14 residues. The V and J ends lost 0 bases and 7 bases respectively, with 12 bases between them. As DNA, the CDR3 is TGTGCCAGCAGTTTATCCCGGGTATTGGGTGGCTACACCTTC. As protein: CASSLSRVLGGYTF.

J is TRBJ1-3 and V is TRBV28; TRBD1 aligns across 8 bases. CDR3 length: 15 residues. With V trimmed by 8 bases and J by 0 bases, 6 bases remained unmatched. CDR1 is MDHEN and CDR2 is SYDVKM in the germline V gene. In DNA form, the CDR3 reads TGTGCCAGCGAACAGGGGGGGGCCTCTGGAAACACCATATATTTT. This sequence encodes CASEQGGASGNTIYF.

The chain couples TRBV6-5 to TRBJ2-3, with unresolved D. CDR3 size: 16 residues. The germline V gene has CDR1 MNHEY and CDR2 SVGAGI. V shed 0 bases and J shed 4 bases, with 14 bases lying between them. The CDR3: CASSYSGRVRSDTQYF. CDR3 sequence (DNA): TGTGCCAGCAGTTACTCAGGAAGGGTGAGGTCAGATACGCAGTATTTT.

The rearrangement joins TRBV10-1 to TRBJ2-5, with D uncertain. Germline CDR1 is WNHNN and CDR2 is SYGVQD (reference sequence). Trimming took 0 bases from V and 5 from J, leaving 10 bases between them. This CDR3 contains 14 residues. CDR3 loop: CASSESPAVETQYF. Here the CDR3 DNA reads TGCGCCAGCAGTGAGTCTCCGGCGGTGGAGACCCAGTACTTC.

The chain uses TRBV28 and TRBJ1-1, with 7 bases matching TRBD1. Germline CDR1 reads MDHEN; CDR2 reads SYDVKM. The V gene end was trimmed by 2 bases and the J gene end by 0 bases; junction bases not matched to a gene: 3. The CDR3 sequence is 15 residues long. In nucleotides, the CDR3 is TGTGCCAGCAGTTTAGACAGGGCAATGAACACTGAAGCTTTCTTT. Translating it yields CASSLDRAMNTEAFF. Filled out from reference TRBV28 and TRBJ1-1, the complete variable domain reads DVKVTQSSRYLVKRTGEKVFLECVQDMDHENMFWYRQDPGLGLRLIYFSYDVKMKEKGDIPEGYSVSREKKERFSLILESASTNQTSMYLCASSLDRAMNTEAFFGQGTRLTVV.

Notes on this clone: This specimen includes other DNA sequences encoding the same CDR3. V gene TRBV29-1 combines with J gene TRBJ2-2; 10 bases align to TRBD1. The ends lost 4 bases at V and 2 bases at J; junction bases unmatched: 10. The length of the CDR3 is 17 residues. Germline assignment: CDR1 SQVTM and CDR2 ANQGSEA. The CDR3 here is CSVVGQGGGKNTGELFF. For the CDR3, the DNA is TGCAGCGTTGTAGGACAGGGGGGGGGTAAAAACACCGGGGAGCTGTTTTTT.

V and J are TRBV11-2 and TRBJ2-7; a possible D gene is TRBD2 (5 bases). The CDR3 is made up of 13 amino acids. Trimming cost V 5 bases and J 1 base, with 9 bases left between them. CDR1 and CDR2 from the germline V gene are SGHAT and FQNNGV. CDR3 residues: CASSPGVSYEQYF. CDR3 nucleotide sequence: TGTGCCAGCAGCCCCGGGGTTTCCTACGAGCAGTACTTC.

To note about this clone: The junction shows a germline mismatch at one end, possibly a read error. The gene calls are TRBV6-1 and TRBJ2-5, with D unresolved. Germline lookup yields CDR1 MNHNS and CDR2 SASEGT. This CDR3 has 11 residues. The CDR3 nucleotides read TGTGCCAGCAGCCCCCAAGGGACCCAGTACTTC. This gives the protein CASSPQGTQYF.

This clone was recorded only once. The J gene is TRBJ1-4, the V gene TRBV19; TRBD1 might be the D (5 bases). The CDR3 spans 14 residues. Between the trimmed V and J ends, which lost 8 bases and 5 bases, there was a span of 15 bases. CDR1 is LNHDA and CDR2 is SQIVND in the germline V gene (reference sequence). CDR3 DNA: TGTGCCAGTGGGTCCAGGGCCTCCAATGAAAAACTGTTTTTT. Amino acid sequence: CASGSRASNEKLFF.

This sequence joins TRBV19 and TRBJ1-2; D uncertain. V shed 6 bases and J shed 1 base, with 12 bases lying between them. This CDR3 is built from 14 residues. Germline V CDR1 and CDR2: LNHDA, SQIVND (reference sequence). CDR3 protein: CASRIDTFNYGYTF. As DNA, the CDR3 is TGTGCCAGTAGGATTGACACCTTTAACTATGGCTACACCTTC. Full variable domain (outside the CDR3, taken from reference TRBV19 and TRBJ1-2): DGGITQSPKYLFRKEGQNVTLSCEQNLNHDAMYWYRQDPGQGLRLIYYSQIVNDFQKGDIAEGYSVSREKKESFPLTVTSAQKNPTAFYLCASRIDTFNYGYTFGSGTRLTVV.